A single sample is the source of the 24 T cell receptor beta chains below, sequenced in a study of blood T cell repertoires in COVID-19. Method: immunoSEQ multiplex PCR; TCRdb's copy keeps in-frame clones and lacks some. The table includes some 190,000 clones, 70% to 85% detected once. Sequencing was done on a sample of PBMCs or T cells enriched from blood (not recorded which). The receptors were gathered from a young woman who had recovered from COVID-19.

As DNA, the CDR3 is TGTGCCAGCAGTTTAGGGGGGACAGGGGGTGGAGAGCAGTTCTTC. It translates to CASSLGGTGGGEQFF. The chain joins TRBV27 to TRBJ2-1; 11 bases line up with TRBD1. Looked up from germline, CDR1 is MNHEY and CDR2 is SMNVEV (reference sequence). V lost 2 bases to trimming and J lost 10 bases; unmatched junction nucleotides: 7. This CDR3 contains 15 residues.

This clone was counted a few times. The J gene is TRBJ1-1, the V gene TRBV11-2, with TRBD1 matching over 9 bases. The CDR3 loop spans 15 amino acids. Germline CDR1 is SGHAT and CDR2 is FQNNGV. V lost 5 bases to trimming and J lost 6 bases; unmatched junction nucleotides: 10. The CDR3 sequence is CASSLGQGGRAEAFF. CDR3 in DNA: TGTGCCAGCAGCCTGGGACAGGGAGGGAGGGCTGAAGCTTTCTTT.

V is TRBV28 and J is TRBJ1-6; TRBD1 agrees at 7 bases. This CDR3 has 15 amino acids. V lost 10 bases, J lost 9 bases, and 15 bases stayed unmatched. Germline CDR1 MDHEN, CDR2 SYDVKM. Written as DNA, the CDR3 is TGTGCCACTGGCCTCTCGACAGGGCTGTCTTCACCCCTCCACTTT. Its translation is CATGLSTGLSSPLHF.

This clone appeared a single time. The chain employs TRBV7-9 and TRBJ1-2; D uncertain. V was cut by 1 base and J by 0 bases, with 6 bases left in between. CDR1 and CDR2 (germline): SEHNR, FQNEAQ (reference sequence). The CDR3 length is 14 residues. CDR3 sequence reads: CASSLDISNYGYTF. For the CDR3, the DNA is TGTGCCAGCAGCTTAGACATTTCTAACTATGGCTACACCTTC. Supplemented by reference TRBV7-9 and TRBJ1-2, the full variable domain reads DTGVSQNPRHKITKRGQNVTFRCDPISEHNRLYWYRQTLGQGPEFLTYFQNEAQLEKSRLLSDRFSAERPKGSFSTLEIQRTEQGDSAMYLCASSLDISNYGYTFGSGTRLTVV.

The J gene is TRBJ1-1, the V gene TRBV2, with D possibly being TRBD1 (6 bases). CDR3 length equals 14 residues. V was shortened by 6 bases and J by 1 base, with 12 bases between the two germline ends. CDR1 and CDR2 (germline): SNHLY, FYNNEI. The CDR3 reads CASRVTGQNTEAFF. CDR3 nucleotide sequence: TGTGCCAGCAGGGTGACAGGCCAGAACACTGAAGCTTTCTTT.

The V and J genes are TRBV27 and TRBJ1-6, with a possible D match to TRBD1 (6 bases). The V gene lost 2 bases and the J gene lost 0 bases, with 8 bases spanning the gap. Per germline, CDR1 MNHEY and CDR2 SMNVEV (reference sequence). This CDR3 is 16 amino acids long. CDR3 nucleotide sequence: TGTGCCAGCAGTTTACAGGGGATCTCCTATAATTCACCCCTCCACTTT. Translating gives CASSLQGISYNSPLHF.

This chain connects TRBV9 to TRBJ2-7, with D tentatively TRBD1 (6 bases). CDR1 SGDLS and CDR2 YYNGEE come from the germline V gene. CDR3 length: 15 residues. Trimming stripped 0 bases from V and 2 bases from J, with 12 bases between. CDR3 residues: CASSVDTGSPYEQYF. The CDR3 DNA is TGTGCCAGCAGCGTAGACACAGGGAGTCCCTACGAGCAGTACTTC.

This clone was observed many times. The rearrangement uses TRBV16 and TRBJ2-1, with TRBD2 as a possible D gene (5 bases). The V gene's germline CDR1 is KGHSY and CDR2 FQNENV. V was trimmed by 4 bases and J by 3 bases, leaving 16 bases between them. The CDR3 is 16 amino acids. In DNA form, the CDR3 reads TGTGCCAGCAGCCCGCCGGAGAGCGGAGGCTACAATGAGCAGTTCTTC. Encoded protein: CASSPPESGGYNEQFF.

The chain carries TRBV18 and TRBJ2-1, with 10 bases fitting TRBD2. This CDR3 has 18 amino acids. V gave up 6 bases and J gave up 1 base; unmatched junction bases: 12. CDR1 and CDR2 (germline): KGHSH, LQKENI. The CDR3 sequence: CASSPLAGVQVSYNEQFF. CDR3 DNA: TGTGCCAGCTCGCCGCTAGCGGGAGTACAAGTATCCTACAATGAGCAGTTCTTC.

The rearrangement joins TRBV5-1 to TRBJ2-7; 7 bases line up with TRBD1. With 0 bases clipped from V and 0 bases from J, the junction kept 3 bases outside the gene matches. CDR1 is SGHRS and CDR2 is YFSETQ in the germline V gene. This CDR3 has 15 amino acids. The CDR3 reads CASSLGTGSSYEQYF. In DNA, the CDR3 is TGCGCCAGCAGCTTGGGGACAGGTAGCTCCTACGAGCAGTACTTC.

V is TRBV9 and J is TRBJ2-2; D is perhaps TRBD1 (5 bases). This CDR3 has 15 residues. V shed 3 bases and J shed 0 bases, with 9 bases lying between them. Per germline, CDR1 SGDLS and CDR2 YYNGEE. The CDR3 bases are TGTGCCAGCAGCGACAGGTTCTCGAACACCGGGGAGCTGTTTTTT. Its translation: CASSDRFSNTGELFF.

The chain has TRBV28 and TRBJ2-7, with TRBD1 identical over 7 bases. The CDR3 is 14 residues long. The germline gives CDR1 MDHEN, CDR2 SYDVKM. V lost 6 bases, J lost 5 bases, and 10 bases stayed unmatched. CDR3 region: CASRPSDRINEQYF. In DNA, the CDR3 is TGTGCCAGCAGGCCGTCGGACAGGATCAACGAGCAGTACTTC.

V gene TRBV4-1 combines with J gene TRBJ2-2; a possible D gene is TRBD1 (6 bases). The V gene lost 3 bases and the J gene lost 3 bases, with 17 bases spanning the gap. CDR3 length: 17 amino acids. Germline assignment: CDR1 MGHRA and CDR2 YSYEKL. The CDR3 DNA reads as TGCGCCAGCAGCCACCCTACAGGGAGATCGGACACCGGGGAGCTGTTTTTT. This codes for CASSHPTGRSDTGELFF.

This chain links TRBV5-1 with TRBJ1-1; D unresolved. The CDR3 spans 13 residues. Germline assignment: CDR1 SGHRS and CDR2 YFSETQ. V lost 5 bases, J lost 0 bases, and 8 bases lay in between. CDR3 DNA: TGCGCCAGCAGGGGAGGGTTGAACACTGAAGCTTTCTTT. Translation gives CASRGGLNTEAFF.

The chain links TRBV18 to TRBJ2-7; 7 positions agree with TRBD2. There are 12 residues in the CDR3. Germline CDR1 is KGHSH and CDR2 is LQKENI. After removal of 8 bases from V and 5 bases from J, the junction contained 6 bases not matched to a gene. The DNA for the CDR3 is TGTGCCAGCGCGGGGGAACGGAACGAGCAGTACTTC. Translated, it gives CASAGERNEQYF.

The chain combines TRBV15 with TRBJ1-2, with a tentative D call TRBD1 (5 bases). Germline CDR1 reads LNHNV; CDR2 reads YYDKDF (reference sequence). This CDR3 region has 15 residues. Trimming cost V 3 bases and J 8 bases, with 19 bases left between them. The CDR3 here is CATSSSDGGFLGYTF. The DNA of the CDR3 is TGTGCCACCAGCAGCTCCGACGGGGGGTTCCTGGGCTACACCTTC.

This clone was seen once. V and J are TRBV14 and TRBJ2-1; possibly TRBD2 for D (5 bases). The CDR3 is made up of 16 amino acids. V lost 0 bases and J 7 bases, leaving 16 bases between the germline ends. Germline assignment: CDR1 SGHDN and CDR2 FVKESK. The CDR3 spells CASSQDLAMGLNEQFF. In DNA form, the CDR3 reads TGTGCCAGCAGCCAAGATCTAGCAATGGGGTTGAATGAGCAGTTCTTC. Filled out from reference TRBV14 and TRBJ2-1, the complete variable domain reads EAGVTQFPSHSVIEKGQTVTLRCDPISGHDNLYWYRRVMGKEIKFLLHFVKESKQDESGMPNNRFLAERTGGTYSTLKVQPAELEDSGVYFCASSQDLAMGLNEQFFGPGTRLTVL.

This sequence joins TRBV28 and TRBJ2-2, with D possibly TRBD1 on 6 matching bases. CDR1 and CDR2 (germline): MDHEN, SYDVKM. V was cut by 6 bases and J by 4 bases, with 18 bases left in between. This CDR3 is 16 amino acids long. CDR3 DNA: TGTGCCAGCAGCCCGGGGCCAGGGGTCCCCACCGGGGAGCTGTTTTTT. The encoded protein is CASSPGPGVPTGELFF.

The chain carries TRBV13 and TRBJ1-1; no definite D call. Germline assignment: CDR1 PRHDT and CDR2 FYEKMQ (reference sequence). This CDR3 is built from 12 residues. V was pared by 0 bases and J by 14 bases, with 13 bases between. The CDR3 reads CASSLGTEGCFF. As DNA, the CDR3 is TGTGCCAGCAGCTTAGGGACCGAGGGCTGCTTCTTT.

The chain is built from TRBV9 and TRBJ1-2; D perhaps matches TRBD1 (6 bases). CDR1 SGDLS and CDR2 YYNGEE come from the germline V gene. The CDR3 runs to 16 residues. V lost 4 bases, J lost 2 bases, and 18 bases lay in between. The CDR3 region is CASSIEGGLPNYGYTF. The CDR3 region has the DNA TGTGCCAGCAGCATCGAGGGGGGGCTTCCGAACTATGGCTACACCTTC.

This clone was seen more than once but under ten times. The DNA of the CDR3 is TGTGCCAGCACTCCTCAAGCGGGTCATTACGAGCAGTACGTC. The encoded protein is CASTPQAGHYEQYV. This chain links TRBV6-5 with TRBJ2-7, with D maybe TRBD2 (6 bases). Germline V CDR1 and CDR2: MNHEY, SVGAGI. This CDR3 contains 14 residues. Trimming shortened V by 7 bases and J by 4 bases, and 17 bases separated the two germline ends.

V is TRBV27 and J is TRBJ1-2, with 10 bases matching TRBD1. The CDR3 is 14 amino acids. Trimming took 6 bases from V and 1 from J; bases not matched to a gene: 2. Germline V lookup: CDR1 MNHEY, CDR2 SMNVEV (reference sequence). The CDR3 bases are TGTGCCAGCAGAAGGACAGGGGGTAACTATGGCTACACCTTC. It encodes CASRRTGGNYGYTF.

V and J are TRBV9 and TRBJ2-2; 7 nucleotides agree with TRBD2. Losses at the gene ends were 0 bases for V and 3 bases for J; bases not matched to a gene: 5. Germline V gene sequence: CDR1 SGDLS, CDR2 YYNGEE. The CDR3 runs 16 residues. The CDR3 protein is CASSVALGLYTGELFF. Written as DNA, the CDR3 is TGTGCCAGCAGCGTAGCTTTGGGACTATACACCGGGGAGCTGTTTTTT.

V gene TRBV3-1 (or the pseudogene TRBV3-2) combines with J gene TRBJ1-5; the D gene is possibly TRBD1 (6 bases). Trimming took off 1 base at V and 1 base at J, with 8 bases between the two ends. The CDR3 totals 15 residues. Germline V gives CDR1 LGHDT, CDR2 YNNKEL (reference sequence). The CDR3 is CASSQARGSNQPQHF. The CDR3 bases are TGTGCCAGCAGCCAAGCAAGGGGGAGCAATCAGCCCCAGCATTTT.